These 16 T cell receptor beta chains share one sample of origin, sequenced in a study of a mutant IDH1 vaccine in newly diagnosed glioma. Profiling relied on immunoSEQ multiplex PCR, and the TCRdb table lists in-frame clones only, not all of them. The table lists approximately 88,000 clones, about four fifths of them singletons. Time point meaning: baseline, week 1 (first vaccination visit). Regarding treatment: pre-vaccination baseline after standard-of-care therapy. Here the sequenced sample was PBMCs, taken from a glioma patient treated with radiotherapy, temozolomide or both. These receptors all come from a man aged 40-49 years with glioma.

This clone was counted once. The genes are TRBV10-3 and TRBJ1-1; possible D gene TRBD1, 5 bases. CDR3 length: 11 amino acids. Germline V gene data show CDR1 as ENHRY and CDR2 as SYGVKD. Trimming stripped 10 bases from V and 5 bases from J, with 11 bases between. Written as DNA, the CDR3 is TGTGCCAGCAATCGGGGGACTGAAGCTTTCTTT. Its translation: CASNRGTEAFF.

CDR3 residues: CASSLTGGNEQFF. The CDR3 DNA reads TGTGCCAGCAGCTTAACTGGGGGTAATGAGCAGTTCTTC. The chain recombines TRBV11-3 with TRBJ2-1; the D call may be TRBD1 or TRBD2 (5 bases each). Between the trimmed V and J ends, which lost 2 bases and 7 bases, there was a span of 9 bases. The V gene's germline CDR1 is SGHNT and CDR2 YENEEA. The CDR3 consists of 13 residues. Based on the CDR3 plus reference TRBV11-3 and TRBJ2-1, the full variable domain is EAGVVQSPRYKIIEKKQPVAFWCNPISGHNTLYWYLQNLGQGPELLIRYENEEAVDDSQLPKDRFSAERLKGVDSTLKIQPAELGDSAVYLCASSLTGGNEQFFGPGTRLTVL.

The chain recombines TRBV5-1 with TRBJ2-7; 8 nucleotides align to TRBD2. Germline CDR1 is SGHRS and CDR2 is YFSETQ. The CDR3 is 15 amino acids. J gave up 2 bases and V 4 bases, and 8 bases lay outside the gene matches. DNA of the CDR3: TGCGCCAGCAGCCCGATAGCGGGGCAGACCTACGAGCAGTACTTC. Protein sequence: CASSPIAGQTYEQYF.

The chain employs TRBV19 and TRBJ2-5, with a tentative D call TRBD2 (7 bases). CDR1 and CDR2 (germline): LNHDA, SQIVND (reference sequence). V dropped 7 bases and J dropped 4 bases, with 22 bases sitting between them. This CDR3 spans 16 amino acids. This CDR3 reads CASMGIGGGHRETQYF. DNA of the CDR3: TGTGCCAGTATGGGGATTGGGGGGGGCCACCGAGAGACCCAGTACTTC. Looking up the rest from reference TRBV19 and TRBJ2-5 gives the full variable domain: DGGITQSPKYLFRKEGQNVTLSCEQNLNHDAMYWYRQDPGQGLRLIYYSQIVNDFQKGDIAEGYSVSREKKESFPLTVTSAQKNPTAFYLCASMGIGGGHRETQYFGPGTRLLVL.

This chain uses TRBV4-3 with TRBJ2-7, with TRBD1 identical over 9 bases. This CDR3 has 15 amino acids. Germline assignment: CDR1 LGHNA and CDR2 YSLEER. V lost 1 base to trimming and J lost 4 bases; unmatched junction nucleotides: 5. CDR3 nucleotides: TGCGCCAGCAGCCAAGCTGGGACAGGGAGATACGAGCAGTACTTC. Amino acids: CASSQAGTGRYEQYF.

J is TRBJ1-5 and V is TRBV2, with a possible D match to TRBD1 (5 bases). Trimming shortened V by 0 bases and J by 4 bases, and 10 bases separated the two germline ends. Germline CDR1 SNHLY, CDR2 FYNNEI. The CDR3 totals 15 residues. CDR3 protein: CASSEARVGNQPQHF. The DNA of the CDR3 is TGTGCCAGCAGTGAAGCCAGGGTTGGGAATCAGCCCCAGCATTTT.

The chain uses TRBV30 and TRBJ2-7; TRBD1 is a possible D gene (5 bases). Trimming cost V 1 base and J 3 bases, with 10 bases left between them. Germline V lookup: CDR1 GTSNPN, CDR2 SVGIG (reference sequence). This CDR3 region has 13 residues. The CDR3 bases are TGTGCCTGGAGTGGGACACTACTCTACGAGCAGTACTTC. This gives the protein CAWSGTLLYEQYF.

Only one count was recorded for this clone. The CDR3, as DNA: TGTGCCAGCAGTGAAGGGGCGGACCCTTCCTACGAGCAGTACTTC. Encoded protein: CASSEGADPSYEQYF. This chain uses TRBV2 with TRBJ2-7; D not resolved. Per germline, CDR1 SNHLY and CDR2 FYNNEI. CDR3 length: 15 residues. V lost 1 base and J lost 1, with 11 bases in between.

This clone has only one observation. The CDR3 coding sequence is TGTGCCTGGAGAGGTAGCGGGGGGGCTGGTACGCAGTATTTT. Translation: CAWRGSGGAGTQYF. The chain recombines TRBV30 with TRBJ2-3, with TRBD2 matching over 11 bases. Per germline, CDR1 GTSNPN and CDR2 SVGIG (reference sequence). The CDR3 is 14 residues long. The J segment lost 8 bases and the V segment lost 3 bases, leaving 7 bases of the junction unmatched.

This chain uses TRBV15 with TRBJ1-5, with 7 nucleotides matching TRBD1. The ends lost 3 bases at V and 0 bases at J; junction bases unmatched: 8. Per the germline V gene, CDR1 is LNHNV and CDR2 is YYDKDF (reference sequence). This CDR3 has 17 amino acids. The CDR3 loop is CATSSDLPGGSNQPQHF. The CDR3 DNA sequence: TGTGCCACCAGCAGTGACCTTCCAGGGGGTAGCAATCAGCCCCAGCATTTT.

This clone was seen just once. The rearrangement links TRBV6-5 to TRBJ1-1; D remains unclear. Trimming stripped 0 bases from V and 7 bases from J, with 12 bases between. CDR3 length: 14 amino acids. CDR1 and CDR2 from the germline V gene are MNHEY and SVGAGI. CDR3: CASSYSITTYEAFF. As DNA, the CDR3 is TGTGCCAGCAGTTACTCGATAACAACCTATGAAGCTTTCTTT.

The J gene is TRBJ1-6, the V gene TRBV6-6; D call uncertain. V lost 4 bases, J lost 7 bases, and 11 bases lay in between. The CDR3 loop spans 14 amino acids. Germline assignment: CDR1 MNHNY and CDR2 SVGAGI (reference sequence). CDR3 nucleotides: TGTGCCAGCAGTTCACCGGGAGAGAATTCACCCCTCCACTTT. Residues: CASSSPGENSPLHF.

This rearrangement joins TRBV6-4 to TRBJ2-5; TRBD2 matches at 12 bases. Germline V gene lookup returns CDR1 MRHNA and CDR2 SNTAGT. Trimming took 3 bases from V and 1 from J; bases not matched to a gene: 0. This CDR3 spans 15 amino acids. In DNA form, the CDR3 reads TGTGCCAGCAGTGAGACTAGCGGGGGCCAAGAGACCCAGTACTTC. Translated: CASSETSGGQETQYF.

This chain joins TRBV14 and TRBJ2-2; the D call may be TRBD1 or TRBD2 (6 bases each). Germline V lookup: CDR1 SGHDN, CDR2 FVKESK. The CDR3 covers 17 residues. Trimming took 3 bases from V and 2 from J, leaving 16 bases between them. The CDR3 DNA sequence: TGTGCCAGCAGCCAGTTCCCCACGGGGGCCAACACCGGGGAGCTGTTTTTT. As protein: CASSQFPTGANTGELFF.

The chain combines TRBV7-9 with TRBJ2-5, with a weak D call TRBD1 (5 bases). CDR3 length equals 13 residues. Trimming removed 0 bases at V and 5 bases at J, with 7 bases between. Germline-derived CDR1 and CDR2 are SEHNR and FQNEAQ (reference sequence). CDR3 residues: CASSLAGLETQYF. The CDR3 DNA follows: TGTGCCAGCAGCTTAGCGGGGCTCGAGACCCAGTACTTC.

The CDR3 DNA sequence: TGTGCCAGCAGCCTGGGGGATCCGAGACAGTTCTTC. Residues: CASSLGDPRQFF. V is TRBV5-6 and J is TRBJ2-1; possibly TRBD1 or TRBD2 for D (5 bases each). The CDR3 runs to 12 residues. The germline V gene has CDR1 SGHDT and CDR2 YYEEEE. V gave up 4 bases and J gave up 13 bases, with 15 bases separating them.